The present entry profiles one T cell receptor beta chain with its context. Its matching antigen is unknown. This sequence may be a read error, since a much larger clone differs from it by one base. A second PCR, run for about 7 to 11 cycles, used a sample-barcoded 5' primer plus a J-beta primer mix. Using its own MiXCR run on the 5' RACE reads, TCRdb lists one record per CDR3 protein. This table holds some 900,000 distinct CDR3 sequences, about 30% found once. Drawing of peripheral blood yielded 8.5 to 10 milliliters from each donor. Each sample yielded at least 6 million isolated PBMCs. This sample was taken from a study of blood T cells in healthy people across ages. Study-level points and caveats: Higher diversity, along with more naive CD4+ cells, distinguished long-lived donors from aged donors.

Material: blood. The TCR sequence derives from a woman of 80 years or more in good health.

The CDR3 loop reads CASSQVGRGVYEQYF. The CDR3 region has the DNA TGTGCCAGCAGCCAAGTCGGCAGGGGGGTTTACGAGCAGTACTTC. The J gene is TRBJ2-7, the V gene TRBV3-1; D possibly corresponds to TRBD1 (7 bases). Per the germline V gene, CDR1 is LGHDT and CDR2 is YNNKEL (reference sequence). The CDR3 contains 15 residues. With 1 base removed from V and 4 bases from J, the gap between germline ends came to 14 bases.